What follows are 2 T cell receptor beta chains derived from one specimen sequenced in a study of cytomegalovirus exposure and HLA in healthy donors (dated by TCRdb to 2015 to 2018). The receptor library was made with the immunoSEQ multiplex PCR assay. A mixture of 60 forward primers for TCR Vbeta segments and 13 reverse primers for TCR Jbeta segments was used in the multiplex PCR. Held by TCRdb, this immuneACCESS table contains in-frame sequences only and omits some clones. Under half of the omission traces to an unresolved V gene where checked; the cause of the rest is unknown. The sample table contains under 150,000 clones; only one count was recorded for approximately 80% of them. Just over 5% of the sample comes from the top ten. The sample taken for sequencing was PBMCs. The receptor source for this set is a male donor in good health and CMV-seronegative.

J is TRBJ2-1 and V is TRBV7-2; 9 positions agree with TRBD2. CDR1 is SGHTA, CDR2 FQGNSA, per germline. This CDR3 region has 16 residues. After removal of 3 bases from V and 5 bases from J, the junction contained 8 bases not matched to a gene. The CDR3 is CASSFPGLAGDNEQFF. CDR3 DNA sequence: TGTGCCAGCAGCTTTCCCGGGTTAGCGGGGGACAATGAGCAGTTCTTC.

The rearrangement joins TRBV6-1 to TRBJ1-2, with D possibly being TRBD1 (5 bases). The CDR3 sequence is 13 residues long. The germline gives CDR1 MNHNS, CDR2 SASEGT. V lost 8 bases and J 5 bases, leaving 15 bases between the germline ends. The CDR3 protein is CASLSGIGYGYTF. The CDR3, as DNA: TGTGCCAGCCTATCAGGGATAGGTTATGGCTACACCTTC.